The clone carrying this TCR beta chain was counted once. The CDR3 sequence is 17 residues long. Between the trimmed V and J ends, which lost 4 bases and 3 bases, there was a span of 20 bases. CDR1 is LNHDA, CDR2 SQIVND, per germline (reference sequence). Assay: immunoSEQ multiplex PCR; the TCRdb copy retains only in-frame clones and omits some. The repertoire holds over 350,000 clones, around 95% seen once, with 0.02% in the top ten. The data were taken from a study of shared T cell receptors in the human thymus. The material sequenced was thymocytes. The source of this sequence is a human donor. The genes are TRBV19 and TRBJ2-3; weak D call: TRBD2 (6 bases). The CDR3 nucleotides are TGTGCCAGTAGTAAGACCCGGGACTCGGGACGAACAGATACGCAGTATTTT. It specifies CASSKTRDSGRTDTQYF. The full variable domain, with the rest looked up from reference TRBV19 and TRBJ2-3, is DGGITQSPKYLFRKEGQNVTLSCEQNLNHDAMYWYRQDPGQGLRLIYYSQIVNDFQKGDIAEGYSVSREKKESFPLTVTSAQKNPTAFYLCASSKTRDSGRTDTQYFGPGTRLTVL.